The 13 T cell receptor beta chains given below trace back to one sample, sequenced in a study of cytotoxic CD8 clonotypes in ibrutinib-treated CLL. Using immunoSEQ multiplex PCR, the repertoire was profiled, and TCRdb retains in-frame clones only, with some absent. The top ten clones hold roughly 6% of a sample with 300,000 to 400,000 clones, around 66% of them seen once. The sequenced sample was PBMCs, obtained after 36 months of ibrutinib treatment. The source is a human donor with chronic lymphocytic leukemia.

The V gene is TRBV4-2, the J gene TRBJ2-6; TRBD1 aligns across 12 bases. Losses at the gene ends were 4 bases for V and 3 bases for J; bases not matched to a gene: 4. Germline CDR1 is LGHNA and CDR2 is YNFKEQ. The CDR3 is 17 amino acids. CDR3 region: CASSPGTGGFGANVLTF. CDR3 bases: TGTGCCAGCAGCCCCGGGACAGGGGGCTTTGGGGCCAACGTCCTGACTTTC.

CDR3 protein: CATSGGSNYEQYF. The DNA for the CDR3 is TGTGCCACTTCAGGGGGTTCCAACTACGAGCAGTACTTC. The V gene is TRBV10-3, the J gene TRBJ2-7; TRBD1 matches at 7 bases. CDR3 size: 13 residues. The J segment lost 3 bases and the V segment lost 10 bases, leaving 9 bases of the junction unmatched. Germline V gene lookup returns CDR1 ENHRY and CDR2 SYGVKD.

The chain links TRBV6-5 to TRBJ2-5; D remains unclear. The J call is doubtful: the DNA matches TRBJ2-7 better. From germline, CDR1 is MNHEY and CDR2 SVGAGI. The CDR3 is made up of 14 amino acids. CDR3 region: CASSYSILSYEQYF. The CDR3 DNA follows: TGTGCCAGCAGTTACTCGATACTCAGCTACGAGCAGTACTTC.

This clone came up once. The chain links TRBV15 to TRBJ1-5; D perhaps matches TRBD1 (5 bases). The germline V gene encodes CDR1 LNHNV and CDR2 YYDKDF (reference sequence). Trimming left V 0 bases short and J 9 bases short, with 12 bases between. The CDR3 consists of 14 residues. Written as DNA, the CDR3 is TGTGCCACCAGCAGAGATGGGGGTTTAGGGCCCCAGCATTTT. Encoded protein: CATSRDGGLGPQHF.

CDR3 sequence: CASRRTGENTIYF. CDR3 bases: TGTGCCAGCAGGAGGACAGGGGAAAACACCATATATTTT. The V gene is TRBV13, the J gene TRBJ1-3; 9 bases map to TRBD1. Germline CDR1 PRHDT, CDR2 FYEKMQ (reference sequence). CDR3 length equals 13 residues. V lost 6 bases, J lost 6 bases, and 3 bases stayed unmatched.

This chain connects TRBV28 to TRBJ1-5, with TRBD1 identical over 7 bases. The CDR3 is made up of 17 amino acids. The junction had 10 bases not matched to a gene; V was cut back by 5 bases and J by 0 bases. CDR1 is MDHEN, CDR2 SYDVKM, per germline. The chain's CDR3 is CASSTQRTGYSNQPQHF. The CDR3 region has the DNA TGTGCCAGCAGTACCCAGCGGACAGGATATAGCAATCAGCCCCAGCATTTT.

This clone was seen a single time. The V call is TRBV27, the J call TRBJ2-3, with unresolved D. Deletions cut 5 bases from V and 1 base from J, with 7 bases between. Germline CDR1 MNHEY, CDR2 SMNVEV (reference sequence). The CDR3 is made up of 13 amino acids. CDR3 nucleotide sequence: TGTGCCAGCAGTCAATTTGGCACAGATACGCAGTATTTT. Amino acids: CASSQFGTDTQYF.

V gene TRBV29-1 combines with J gene TRBJ1-2; possible D gene TRBD1, 5 bases. This CDR3 has 16 residues. V was trimmed by 0 bases and J by 8 bases, leaving 22 bases between them. Looked up from germline, CDR1 is SQVTM and CDR2 is ANQGSEA. CDR3 loop: CSVEDQAQGWLSGYTF. The CDR3 nucleotides are TGCAGCGTTGAAGATCAGGCTCAGGGTTGGCTGTCCGGCTACACCTTC. The whole variable domain, remainder taken from reference TRBV29-1 and TRBJ1-2, is SAVISQKPSRDICQRGTSLTIQCQVDSQVTMMFWYRQQPGQSLTLIATANQGSEATYESGFVIDKFPISRPNLTFSTLTVSNMSPEDSSIYLCSVEDQAQGWLSGYTFGSGTRLTVV.

The V and J genes are TRBV27 and TRBJ2-1; D assignment may be TRBD1 or TRBD2 (6 bases each). The germline gives CDR1 MNHEY, CDR2 SMNVEV (reference sequence). The CDR3 spans 14 residues. Trimming pared 2 bases from V and 6 bases from J, leaving 11 bases between. The CDR3 spells CASSLGGQFNEQFF. The CDR3 region has the DNA TGTGCCAGCAGTTTAGGGGGGCAGTTCAATGAGCAGTTCTTC.

V is TRBV27 and J is TRBJ2-2; D remains unclear. Deletions cut 3 bases from V and 5 bases from J, with 10 bases between. The CDR3 loop spans 14 amino acids. CDR1 is MNHEY, CDR2 SMNVEV, per germline (reference sequence). CDR3 coding DNA: TGTGCCAGCAGTTTTGGCGGCGGTACCGGGGAGCTGTTTTTT. Protein sequence: CASSFGGGTGELFF.

The chain is built from TRBV18 and TRBJ1-1; maybe TRBD1 (6 bases). CDR3 length: 15 amino acids. Looked up from germline, CDR1 is KGHSH and CDR2 is LQKENI. The V gene lost 0 bases and the J gene lost 4 bases, with 12 bases spanning the gap. CDR3 bases: TGTGCCAGCTCACCACCCCGGACAGAGACCACTGAAGCTTTCTTT. This sequence encodes CASSPPRTETTEAFF.

This sequence joins TRBV7-8 and TRBJ1-6, with a possible D match to TRBD1 (5 bases). V lost 5 bases and J lost 11, with 13 bases in between. The CDR3 has 13 amino acids. From germline, CDR1 is SGHVS and CDR2 FQNEAQ. The DNA for the CDR3 is TGTGCCAGCAGCCCCCTTCAGGGTGCACCCCTCCACTTT. It codes for CASSPLQGAPLHF.

The V and J genes are TRBV7-9 and TRBJ2-1; 7 nucleotides align to TRBD1. With 4 bases clipped from V and 7 bases from J, the junction kept 7 bases outside the gene matches. The CDR3 consists of 14 residues. The germline V gene has CDR1 SEHNR and CDR2 FQNEAQ (reference sequence). The CDR3 spells CASSSTGWENEQFF. The CDR3, as DNA: TGTGCCAGCAGCTCGACAGGGTGGGAGAATGAGCAGTTCTTC.